One and the same sample provided the 31 T cell receptor beta chains below, sequenced in a study of shared clonotypes between healthy human individuals. Produced via immunoSEQ multiplex PCR; TCRdb's table is partial and in-frame only. The sample has roughly 1,800,000 clones, approximately 94% seen once. Positively selected for CCR7, the CD45RO-negative cells used as naive CD8 cells excluded terminally differentiated effector memory CD45RA+ cells. The material sequenced was naive CD8+ T cells sorted from blood. These receptors were collected from a man between 18 and 35 years old in good health.

CDR3 in amino acids: CASSFRTVQAGNTEAFF. CDR3 DNA: TGTGCCAGCAGTTTCCGGACAGTTCAGGCTGGGAACACTGAAGCTTTCTTT. The chain couples TRBV28 to TRBJ1-1, with a tentative D call TRBD1 (6 bases). From germline, CDR1 is MDHEN and CDR2 SYDVKM. Trimming cost V 3 bases and J 1 base, with 18 bases left between them. This CDR3 is 17 amino acids long.

V and J are TRBV10-1 and TRBJ2-7; D remains ambiguous. The CDR3 loop spans 14 amino acids. The V end lost 2 bases, the J end lost 6 bases, and 14 bases lay between the germline ends. CDR1 is WNHNN and CDR2 is SYGVQD in the germline V gene (reference sequence). The CDR3, as DNA: TGCGCCAGCAGTGAGGATGGTCTATTGGCCGAGCAGTACTTC. As protein: CASSEDGLLAEQYF.

About this clone itself: The same CDR3 can be traced to other DNA sequences in this sample. The V gene is TRBV27, the J gene TRBJ2-7; D is ambiguous. Trimming shortened V by 6 bases and J by 4 bases, and 7 bases separated the two germline ends. Germline V gene data show CDR1 as MNHEY and CDR2 as SMNVEV (reference sequence). This CDR3 is built from 11 residues. CDR3 in amino acids: CASSSPYEQYF. Written as DNA, the CDR3 is TGTGCCAGCAGCTCCCCTTACGAGCAGTACTTC.

The chain uses TRBV9 and TRBJ2-7; D ambiguous. Trimming cost V 0 bases and J 6 bases, with 7 bases left between them. The germline V gene has CDR1 SGDLS and CDR2 YYNGEE. The CDR3 contains 12 residues. CDR3 DNA: TGTGCCAGCAGCGTAGCTTACGGCGAGCAGTACTTC. This encodes CASSVAYGEQYF.

The chain uses TRBV9 and TRBJ2-7, with 10 bases matching TRBD2. CDR3 length equals 14 residues. The V segment lost 3 bases and the J segment 5 bases; nucleotides outside the gene matches: 5. Germline assignment: CDR1 SGDLS and CDR2 YYNGEE. The CDR3, as DNA: TGTGCCAGCAGCGGTAGCGGGAGGTTTGACGAGCAGTACTTC. This encodes CASSGSGRFDEQYF. The full variable domain, in which reference TRBV9 and TRBJ2-7 provide the parts outside the CDR3, is DSGVTQTPKHLITATGQRVTLRCSPRSGDLSVYWYQQSLDQGLQFLIQYYNGEERAKGNILERFSAQQFPDLHSELNLSSLELGDSALYFCASSGSGRFDEQYFGPGTRLTVT.

V gene TRBV6-5 combines with J gene TRBJ2-5; maybe TRBD2 (5 bases). Germline V gene sequence: CDR1 MNHEY, CDR2 SVGAGI. V was shortened by 5 bases and J by 7 bases, with 17 bases between the two germline ends. This CDR3 is 14 amino acids long. The CDR3 DNA reads as TGTGCCAGCAGTGTTTGGCAGGCTGAGGGGACCCAGTACTTC. This encodes CASSVWQAEGTQYF.

The sample holds one count of this clone. V and J are TRBV28 and TRBJ2-7; D is uncertain. This CDR3 is built from 16 residues. The V gene lost 5 bases and the J gene lost 2 bases, with 19 bases spanning the gap. CDR1 MDHEN and CDR2 SYDVKM come from the germline V gene. The CDR3 coding sequence is TGTGCCAGCAGTCATACCCCCGTGGGCAGTGCCTACGAGCAGTACTTC. This codes for CASSHTPVGSAYEQYF. Complete variable domain (other parts from reference TRBV28 and TRBJ2-7): DVKVTQSSRYLVKRTGEKVFLECVQDMDHENMFWYRQDPGLGLRLIYFSYDVKMKEKGDIPEGYSVSREKKERFSLILESASTNQTSMYLCASSHTPVGSAYEQYFGPGTRLTVT.

The chain employs TRBV19 and TRBJ1-1; unclear D gene. Per the germline V gene, CDR1 is LNHDA and CDR2 is SQIVND (reference sequence). The length of the CDR3 is 13 residues. V gave up 3 bases and J gave up 5 bases, with 10 bases separating them. CDR3 DNA: TGTGCCAGTAGTATTTGGGTTGAGACTGAAGCTTTCTTT. It is translated as CASSIWVETEAFF.

V and J are TRBV28 and TRBJ1-2; 8 nucleotides line up with TRBD1. This CDR3 comprises 15 residues. CDR1 MDHEN and CDR2 SYDVKM come from the germline V gene. V was clipped by 4 bases and J by 2 bases; unmatched bases: 6. The CDR3 reads CASSWAGQANYGYTF. As DNA, the CDR3 is TGTGCCAGCAGTTGGGCGGGACAGGCGAACTATGGCTACACCTTC.

The chain is built from TRBV2 and TRBJ2-1; no reliable D call. The CDR3 loop spans 12 amino acids. The V and J ends lost 6 bases and 10 bases respectively, with 13 bases between them. Germline V lookup: CDR1 SNHLY, CDR2 FYNNEI. The CDR3 nucleotides read TGTGCCAGCAGGGCAACCCGCGTAGAGCAGTTCTTC. This translates into CASRATRVEQFF.

The gene calls are TRBV18 and TRBJ1-6, with 8 bases matching TRBD1. CDR1 and CDR2 from the germline V gene are KGHSH and LQKENI. This CDR3 comprises 16 residues. J lost 9 bases, V lost 1 base, and 8 bases had no gene match. The CDR3 spells CASSPQFADRASPLHF. CDR3 bases: TGTGCCAGCTCACCACAGTTTGCGGACAGGGCTTCACCCCTCCACTTT.

In this sample, this clone turned up once. The V gene is TRBV27, the J gene TRBJ1-1, with 7 positions matching TRBD1. After removal of 5 bases from V and 0 bases from J, the junction contained 9 bases not matched to a gene. The CDR3 contains 16 residues. CDR1 and CDR2 (germline): MNHEY, SMNVEV (reference sequence). The CDR3 loop reads CASSQLRDSMNTEAFF. CDR3 nucleotide sequence: TGTGCCAGCAGTCAACTCCGGGACAGCATGAACACTGAAGCTTTCTTT.

The chain uses TRBV30 and TRBJ1-2; D ambiguous. The CDR3 has 12 residues. Germline CDR1 and CDR2: GTSNPN and SVGIG (reference sequence). Trimming left V 0 bases short and J 4 bases short, with 6 bases between. The CDR3 sequence is CAWSVGLYGYTF. The CDR3 DNA sequence: TGTGCCTGGAGTGTTGGCCTCTATGGCTACACCTTC. The variable domain in full, completed from reference TRBV30 and TRBJ1-2, reads SQTIHQWPATLVQPVGSPLSLECTVEGTSNPNLYWYRQAAGRGLQLLFYSVGIGQISSEVPQNLSASRPQDRQFILSSKKLLLSDSGFYLCAWSVGLYGYTFGSGTRLTVV.

The rearrangement uses TRBV14 and TRBJ1-1; D gene uncertain. The ends were cut back, 2 bases at V and 0 bases at J, with 13 bases in the middle. The CDR3 covers 16 residues. Germline CDR1 reads SGHDN; CDR2 reads FVKESK. The CDR3 loop is CASSQWSSGVNTEAFF. CDR3 DNA sequence: TGTGCCAGCAGCCAATGGAGCTCTGGAGTGAACACTGAAGCTTTCTTT.

V usage is TRBV27 and J usage is TRBJ2-2; D gene ambiguous. With 3 bases removed from V and 4 bases from J, the gap between germline ends came to 9 bases. From germline, CDR1 is MNHEY and CDR2 SMNVEV (reference sequence). The CDR3 sequence is 14 residues long. CDR3 protein: CASSLRGPTGELFF. The CDR3 DNA reads as TGTGCCAGCAGTTTGAGAGGACCCACCGGGGAGCTGTTTTTT.

This chain uses TRBV28 with TRBJ2-2, with D possibly matching TRBD2 (5 bases). Trimming removed 5 bases from V and 6 bases from J, with 16 bases in between. The CDR3 consists of 15 residues. CDR1 and CDR2 from the germline V gene are MDHEN and SYDVKM. The CDR3 spells CASSPSGLDAGELFF. The CDR3 bases are TGTGCCAGCAGTCCCTCGGGATTAGACGCCGGGGAGCTGTTTTTT. Together with reference TRBV28 and TRBJ2-2, the CDR3 gives the full variable domain: DVKVTQSSRYLVKRTGEKVFLECVQDMDHENMFWYRQDPGLGLRLIYFSYDVKMKEKGDIPEGYSVSREKKERFSLILESASTNQTSMYLCASSPSGLDAGELFFGEGSRLTVL.

J is TRBJ2-5 and V is TRBV5-1; a possible D gene is TRBD1 (5 bases). The V end was cut by 4 bases, the J end by 5 bases, with 18 bases between. The CDR3 totals 15 residues. Germline values: CDR1 SGHRS, CDR2 YFSETQ. The CDR3 loop is CASSVSLGVGETQYF. The CDR3 region has the DNA TGCGCCAGCAGCGTATCATTAGGGGTCGGGGAGACCCAGTACTTC.

This clone was seen just once. V and J are TRBV5-1 and TRBJ2-5; TRBD1 matches at 9 bases. The CDR3 is 15 amino acids. CDR1 is SGHRS, CDR2 YFSETQ, per germline. Trimming cost V 4 bases and J 2 bases; bases outside gene matches: 6. DNA of the CDR3: TGCGCCAGCAGCACTTGGACAGGGGCACAAGAGACCCAGTACTTC. This translates into CASSTWTGAQETQYF.

The J gene is TRBJ2-5, the V gene TRBV5-5; possibly TRBD1 for D (6 bases). In germline, CDR1 is SGHKS, CDR2 YYEKEE (reference sequence). CDR3 length: 14 residues. Trimming stripped 4 bases from V and 1 base from J, with 11 bases between. CDR3 loop: CASSPGHLQETQYF. CDR3 in DNA: TGTGCCAGCAGCCCGGGACACCTCCAAGAGACCCAGTACTTC.

This clone has only one observation. The V call is TRBV5-5, the J call TRBJ1-2, with unresolved D. Trimming shortened V by 2 bases and J by 3 bases, and 8 bases separated the two germline ends. The CDR3 is 13 residues long. The germline V gene has CDR1 SGHKS and CDR2 YYEKEE (reference sequence). DNA of the CDR3: TGTGCCAGCAGCTTAATCCGGGACTATGGCTACACCTTC. It translates to CASSLIRDYGYTF.

V and J are TRBV5-1 and TRBJ2-7; TRBD1 matches at 8 bases. The CDR3 spans 15 residues. Losses at the gene ends were 5 bases for V and 3 bases for J; bases not matched to a gene: 10. The germline V gene encodes CDR1 SGHRS and CDR2 YFSETQ. The CDR3 sequence: CASRSSGQEVYEQYF. The CDR3 DNA sequence: TGCGCCAGCAGATCTTCGGGACAGGAGGTCTACGAGCAGTACTTC.

This clone was observed a single time. The genes are TRBV4-1 and TRBJ2-1; no reliable D call. Trimming pared 3 bases from V and 9 bases from J, leaving 9 bases between. Germline V CDR1 and CDR2: MGHRA, YSYEKL. This CDR3 contains 12 residues. The CDR3 DNA reads as TGCGCCAGCAGCCAGCTCATCGGTGAGCAGTTCTTC. This translates into CASSQLIGEQFF.

This chain joins TRBV29-1 and TRBJ2-1; tentatively, D is TRBD1 (6 bases). Germline V gene lookup returns CDR1 SQVTM and CDR2 ANQGSEA. With 3 bases removed from V and 2 bases from J, the gap between germline ends came to 26 bases. The CDR3 has 19 amino acids. The CDR3 reads CSVEPPMDSGVLAYNEQFF. The CDR3 DNA reads as TGCAGCGTTGAGCCTCCTATGGACAGTGGGGTACTAGCCTACAATGAGCAGTTCTTC.

The chain couples TRBV7-8 to TRBJ2-3; TRBD2 agrees at 10 bases. CDR1 and CDR2 (germline): SGHVS, FQNEAQ. V shed 5 bases and J 0 bases; nucleotides not matched to a gene: 5. The CDR3 consists of 16 residues. CDR3 bases: TGTGCCAGCAGCCCAGGACTAGCGGCTAGCACAGATACGCAGTATTTT. Its translation: CASSPGLAASTDTQYF. The full variable domain, rest sourced from reference TRBV7-8 and TRBJ2-3, is GAGVSQSPRYKVAKRGQDVALRCDPISGHVSLFWYQQALGQGPEFLTYFQNEAQLDKSGLPSDRFFAERPEGSVSTLKIQRTQQEDSAVYLCASSPGLAASTDTQYFGPGTRLTVL.

Regarding this clone: The same CDR3 can be traced to other DNA sequences in this sample. This sequence joins TRBV30 and TRBJ1-1, with a weak D call TRBD1 (6 bases). This CDR3 is 14 amino acids long. V was cut by 0 bases and J by 1 base, with 9 bases left in between. Germline V lookup: CDR1 GTSNPN, CDR2 SVGIG (reference sequence). CDR3 coding DNA: TGTGCCTGGAGTGTACTAGGGGGGAACACTGAAGCTTTCTTT. As protein: CAWSVLGGNTEAFF.

CDR3 bases: TGTGCCACCGCTGTGTTGGGACAGACCAACGAGCAGTACTTC. Translation gives CATAVLGQTNEQYF. The chain couples TRBV5-4 to TRBJ2-7, with TRBD1 matching 7 bases. V lost 9 bases, J lost 5 bases, and 14 bases stayed unmatched. Per germline, CDR1 SGHNT and CDR2 YYREEE (reference sequence). The CDR3 runs to 14 residues.

Here the CDR3 DNA reads TGTGCCAGCAGGGAGGGGGCAGGCTATGGCTACACCTTC. This encodes CASREGAGYGYTF. The chain couples TRBV6-1 to TRBJ1-2; 7 bases fit TRBD1. V shed 6 bases, J shed 4 bases, and the junction held 5 bases outside the gene matches. The CDR3 is 13 residues long. CDR1 is MNHNS and CDR2 is SASEGT in the germline V gene.

The gene calls are TRBV2 and TRBJ1-5, with 9 bases fitting TRBD1. Trimming cost V 6 bases and J 4 bases; bases outside gene matches: 4. In germline, CDR1 is SNHLY, CDR2 FYNNEI. CDR3 length equals 14 residues. The CDR3 reads CASRPGTGNQPQHF. The CDR3 DNA reads as TGTGCCAGCAGACCCGGGACAGGGAATCAGCCCCAGCATTTT.

V is TRBV27 and J is TRBJ2-7; the D is unclear. The CDR3 is 13 residues long. Germline assignment: CDR1 MNHEY and CDR2 SMNVEV (reference sequence). Trimming cost V 5 bases and J 6 bases, with 14 bases left between them. The CDR3 sequence is CASSPYLGSEQYF. The CDR3 bases are TGTGCCAGCAGTCCTTACCTAGGGTCCGAGCAGTACTTC.

J is TRBJ2-3 and V is TRBV6-1; TRBD1 is a possible D gene (5 bases). CDR3 size: 14 residues. The V gene's germline CDR1 is MNHNS and CDR2 SASEGT. V lost 4 bases to trimming and J lost 6 bases, with 14 bases between them. The CDR3 sequence: CASSALSGLDTQYF. As DNA, the CDR3 is TGTGCCAGCAGTGCATTATCAGGGTTGGATACGCAGTATTTT.

Note on this clone: Other nucleotide sequences from this sample produce the same CDR3. The chain combines TRBV2 with TRBJ2-3; 12 bases align to TRBD2. Germline V lookup: CDR1 SNHLY, CDR2 FYNNEI. The CDR3 sequence is 15 residues long. With V trimmed by 6 bases and J by 2 bases, 3 bases remained unmatched. The chain's CDR3 is CASSGLAGSTDTQYF. CDR3 nucleotides: TGTGCCAGCAGCGGACTAGCGGGGTCCACAGATACGCAGTATTTT.